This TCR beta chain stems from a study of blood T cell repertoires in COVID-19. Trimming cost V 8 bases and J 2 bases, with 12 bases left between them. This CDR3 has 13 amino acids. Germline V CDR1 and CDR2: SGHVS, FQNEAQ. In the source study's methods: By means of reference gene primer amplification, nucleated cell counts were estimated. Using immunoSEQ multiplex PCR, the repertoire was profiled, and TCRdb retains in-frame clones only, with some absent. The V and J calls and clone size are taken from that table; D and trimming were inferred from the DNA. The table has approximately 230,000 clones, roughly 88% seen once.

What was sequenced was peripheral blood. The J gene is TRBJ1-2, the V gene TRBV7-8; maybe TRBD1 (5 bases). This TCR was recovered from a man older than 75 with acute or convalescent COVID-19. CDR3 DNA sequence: TGTGCCAGCGGGGGGGGTGAAAACTATGGCTACACCTTC. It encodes CASGGGENYGYTF. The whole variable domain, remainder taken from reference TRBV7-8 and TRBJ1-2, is GAGVSQSPRYKVAKRGQDVALRCDPISGHVSLFWYQQALGQGPEFLTYFQNEAQLDKSGLPSDRFFAERPEGSVSTLKIQRTQQEDSAVYLCASGGGENYGYTFGSGTRLTVV.